These 31 T cell receptor beta chains were sequenced from one sample in a study of T-cell reconstitution after alpha-beta-depleted transplantation in children. It was with unique molecular identifiers that the TCRbeta library was prepared. TCRdb fed the PCR reads into MiXCR, producing one record per CDR3 protein. Among about 210,000 distinct CDR3 sequences listed, approximately 17% were seen once. The sequenced sample was PBMCs, mostly from graft donor cells, obtained 360 days after TCRalphabeta/CD19-depleted stem cell transplant. The receptors stem from a male patient aged 2 to 10 who had a stem cell transplant for acute lymphoblastic leukemia, so the T cells may come from the graft donor.

The gene calls are TRBV27 and TRBJ1-2, with no clear D. The V gene lost 6 bases and the J gene lost 1 base, with 15 bases spanning the gap. Germline CDR1 reads MNHEY; CDR2 reads SMNVEV (reference sequence). This CDR3 region has 15 residues. CDR3 protein: CASRSQGRINYGYTF. CDR3 in DNA: TGTGCCAGCAGATCACAAGGCCGCATTAACTATGGCTACACCTTC.

The V gene is TRBV5-1, the J gene TRBJ2-7; D is perhaps TRBD1 (5 bases). V gave up 0 bases and J gave up 4 bases, with 14 bases separating them. This CDR3 has 15 residues. CDR1 and CDR2 (germline): SGHRS, YFSETQ. This CDR3 is CASSLVRSQGYEQYF. The CDR3 bases are TGCGCCAGCAGCTTGGTCCGCAGTCAGGGTTACGAGCAGTACTTC.

The sample holds a few counts of this clonotype. The chain couples TRBV5-1 to TRBJ2-7, with 7 bases aligning to TRBD2. The CDR3 covers 15 residues. V lost 4 bases and J lost 2; bases outside the gene matches: 9. In germline, CDR1 is SGHRS, CDR2 YFSETQ. CDR3 sequence reads: CASSPIGRPTYEQYF. CDR3 DNA sequence: TGCGCCAGCAGCCCCATCGGGAGGCCCACCTACGAGCAGTACTTC.

In this sample, this clonotype turned up a few times. The rearrangement uses TRBV27 and TRBJ2-7; D not certain. Germline CDR1 and CDR2: MNHEY and SMNVEV (reference sequence). This CDR3 region has 15 residues. Trimming cost V 3 bases and J 2 bases, with 14 bases left between them. CDR3: CASSFSQDLPYEQYF. The CDR3, as DNA: TGTGCCAGCAGTTTCTCCCAGGACCTTCCCTACGAGCAGTACTTC.

The chain joins TRBV14 to TRBJ2-7; the D gene is possibly TRBD2 (7 bases). Germline V gene sequence: CDR1 SGHDN, CDR2 FVKESK. V was trimmed by 4 bases and J by 5 bases, leaving 15 bases between them. This CDR3 contains 14 residues. In DNA form, the CDR3 reads TGTGCCAGCAGCCGTATGGGGGGGGGCCACGAGCAGTACTTC. It is translated as CASSRMGGGHEQYF.

This clonotype was counted only a few times. The rearrangement links TRBV10-3 to TRBJ2-2, with D perhaps TRBD1 (6 bases). The V and J ends lost 5 bases and 1 base respectively, with 14 bases between them. The length of the CDR3 is 16 residues. Per germline, CDR1 ENHRY and CDR2 SYGVKD. The CDR3 spells CAISFAPGQNTGELFF. The CDR3 nucleotides are TGTGCCATCAGTTTTGCCCCGGGACAGAACACCGGGGAGCTGTTTTTT.

V usage is TRBV7-2 and J usage is TRBJ2-4; a weak D match, TRBD2 (5 bases). Trimming shortened V by 2 bases and J by 7 bases, and 9 bases separated the two germline ends. The germline CDR1 and CDR2 sequences are SGHTA and FQGNSA. The CDR3 runs to 13 residues. The DNA for the CDR3 is TGTGCCAGCAGCTTATTCGGGGATAACATTCAGTACTTC. Translating it yields CASSLFGDNIQYF.

This clonotype was found a few times. The rearrangement joins TRBV11-3 to TRBJ1-2; TRBD1 is a possible D gene (6 bases). Trimming took off 2 bases at V and 4 bases at J, with 14 bases between the two ends. The CDR3 is 15 residues long. The germline V gene encodes CDR1 SGHNT and CDR2 YENEEA. The CDR3 sequence is CASSLSGDRFYGYTF. CDR3 coding DNA: TGTGCCAGCAGCTTATCCGGTGACAGGTTCTATGGCTACACCTTC.

Only a few counts were recorded for this clonotype. This chain connects TRBV5-1 to TRBJ2-1; 10 bases map to TRBD2. Germline V lookup: CDR1 SGHRS, CDR2 YFSETQ. The CDR3 spans 15 residues. V shed 0 bases, J shed 9 bases, and the junction held 6 bases outside the gene matches. CDR3 sequence reads: CASSLASGRAVEQFF. The CDR3 DNA reads TGCGCCAGCAGCTTGGCCAGCGGGAGGGCGGTTGAGCAGTTCTTC.

The chain employs TRBV20-1 and TRBJ2-3; no clear D. This CDR3 comprises 10 residues. From germline, CDR1 is DFQATT and CDR2 SNEGSKA (reference sequence). V was trimmed by 5 bases and J by 7 bases, leaving 7 bases between them. CDR3 nucleotides: TGCAGTGCTGGGGTGAATACGCAGTATTTT. Translating gives CSAGVNTQYF.

The rearrangement links TRBV19 to TRBJ1-1; D not resolved. The CDR3 loop spans 15 amino acids. V gave up 6 bases and J gave up 0 bases, with 14 bases separating them. From germline, CDR1 is LNHDA and CDR2 SQIVND (reference sequence). CDR3 bases: TGTGCCAGTAGCATTCAGTGGACCATGAACACTGAAGCTTTCTTT. This gives the protein CASSIQWTMNTEAFF.

This clonotype was detected a few times. The genes are TRBV19 and TRBJ2-7; possible D gene TRBD2, 6 bases. With 3 bases removed from V and 2 bases from J, the gap between germline ends came to 14 bases. Germline CDR1 is LNHDA and CDR2 is SQIVND (reference sequence). This CDR3 has 15 amino acids. The CDR3 coding sequence is TGTGCCAGTAGTATCCCAGGGAGGTATCCCTACGAGCAGTACTTC. This sequence encodes CASSIPGRYPYEQYF.

The chain combines TRBV12-3 or TRBV12-4 with TRBJ2-7, with 8 bases identical to TRBD1. The CDR3 consists of 15 residues. The V gene end was trimmed by 4 bases and the J gene end by 4 bases; junction bases not matched to a gene: 9. CDR3 bases: TGTGCCAGCAGTTACCCGGACCACAGGGGGTACGAGCAGTACTTC. Residues: CASSYPDHRGYEQYF.

This clonotype was seen a few times. The chain joins TRBV18 to TRBJ1-2; 12 bases match TRBD1. Germline loops: CDR1 KGHSH, CDR2 LQKENI. This CDR3 comprises 15 residues. Trimming cost V 4 bases and J 4 bases; bases outside gene matches: 4. The CDR3 sequence is CASSHGTGGGYGYTF. CDR3 sequence (DNA): TGTGCCAGCTCACATGGGACAGGGGGCGGCTATGGCTACACCTTC.

The rearrangement uses TRBV19 and TRBJ2-1; D perhaps matches TRBD1 (5 bases). Germline assignment: CDR1 LNHDA and CDR2 SQIVND (reference sequence). The CDR3 contains 14 residues. Trimming stripped 3 bases from V and 6 bases from J, with 12 bases between. The CDR3 sequence: CASSMWTTPNEQFF. The CDR3 region has the DNA TGTGCCAGTAGTATGTGGACAACCCCCAATGAGCAGTTCTTC.

In this sample, this clonotype turned up a few times. This chain uses TRBV29-1 with TRBJ2-1; D perhaps matches TRBD1 (6 bases). The CDR3 loop spans 16 amino acids. Germline V gene data show CDR1 as SQVTM and CDR2 as ANQGSEA. Deletions cut 6 bases from V and 3 bases from J, with 21 bases between. The CDR3: CSVLGGSGRDYNEQFF. DNA for the CDR3: TGCAGCGTACTAGGGGGAAGCGGTCGGGACTACAATGAGCAGTTCTTC.

This clonotype appeared a few times. The V and J genes are TRBV12-3 or TRBV12-4 and TRBJ1-4; D perhaps matches TRBD1 (6 bases). The CDR3 runs 13 residues. The V gene lost 3 bases and the J gene lost 8 bases, with 10 bases spanning the gap. The CDR3 protein is CASSFGGEEKLFF. DNA for the CDR3: TGTGCCAGCAGTTTTGGGGGCGAGGAAAAACTGTTTTTT.

The table lists this clonotype with a few counts. The rearrangement links TRBV6-5 to TRBJ1-1; possibly TRBD1 for D (5 bases). Germline CDR1 is MNHEY and CDR2 is SVGAGI. Trimming stripped 7 bases from V and 5 bases from J, with 8 bases between. The CDR3 has 11 residues. The DNA for the CDR3 is TGTGCCAGCAACCAGGGAACTGAAGCTTTCTTT. Protein sequence: CASNQGTEAFF.

This clonotype occurred many times. The chain carries TRBV29-1 and TRBJ2-5; a possible D gene is TRBD1 (5 bases). Per germline, CDR1 SQVTM and CDR2 ANQGSEA. Trimming took off 4 bases at V and 2 bases at J, with 17 bases between the two ends. The CDR3 sequence is 15 residues long. CDR3 sequence: CSVVEPVTGQETQYF. For the CDR3, the DNA is TGCAGCGTTGTGGAACCGGTAACAGGTCAAGAGACCCAGTACTTC.

The table lists this clonotype with a few counts. This sequence joins TRBV14 and TRBJ2-1, with D possibly being TRBD1 (6 bases). Trimming took off 4 bases at V and 0 bases at J, with 19 bases between the two ends. CDR3 length: 18 residues. The V gene's germline CDR1 is SGHDN and CDR2 FVKESK. CDR3 DNA sequence: TGTGCCAGCAGCCGCATTACAGGGTTTCAGAGCTCCTACAATGAGCAGTTCTTC. This gives the protein CASSRITGFQSSYNEQFF.

The chain has TRBV27 and TRBJ2-1; D is undetermined. Trimming shortened V by 3 bases and J by 5 bases, and 8 bases separated the two germline ends. CDR3 size: 13 residues. Germline assignment: CDR1 MNHEY and CDR2 SMNVEV (reference sequence). CDR3 in amino acids: CASSFLDDNEQFF. Here the CDR3 DNA reads TGTGCCAGCAGTTTTTTGGACGACAATGAGCAGTTCTTC.

This clonotype has a handful of counts. For the CDR3, the DNA is TGTGCCATCAGTGAAGGGACAGGGGTTCATCTACAAGAGACCCAGTACTTC. Translated: CAISEGTGVHLQETQYF. The chain joins TRBV10-3 to TRBJ2-5, with 10 bases identical to TRBD1. The ends lost 3 bases at V and 2 bases at J; junction bases unmatched: 9. The length of the CDR3 is 17 residues. Germline V gene data show CDR1 as ENHRY and CDR2 as SYGVKD.

This clonotype has a count of ten or more. V gene TRBV9 combines with J gene TRBJ2-3; D is unclear. Germline values: CDR1 SGDLS, CDR2 YYNGEE. CDR3 length equals 12 residues. Deletions cut 0 bases from V and 6 bases from J, with 5 bases between. The chain's CDR3 is CASSVGGDTQYF. Here the CDR3 DNA reads TGTGCCAGCAGCGTAGGTGGGGATACGCAGTATTTT.

A note on this clonotype: An end of the junction does not agree with germline; a read error may underlie this. This chain connects TRBV20-1 to TRBJ2-3; D gene ambiguous. In germline, CDR1 is DFQATT, CDR2 SNEGSKA (reference sequence). This CDR3 has 14 amino acids. The CDR3 loop reads CSARDRGPTNTQYF. The CDR3 nucleotides read TGCAGTGCTAGAGATAGAGGCCCCACAAATACGCAGTATTTT.

The rearrangement uses TRBV30 and TRBJ2-7; 8 bases align to TRBD1. V dropped 4 bases and J dropped 4; count of bases not matched to a gene: 12. Germline CDR1 GTSNPN, CDR2 SVGIG (reference sequence). CDR3 length: 15 residues. CDR3 DNA: TGTGCCTGGACCCCAGTTGGGCAGGGGGCTTACGAGCAGTACTTC. Its translation: CAWTPVGQGAYEQYF.

This chain uses TRBV5-1 with TRBJ1-1; TRBD1 is a possible D gene (5 bases). The CDR3 totals 16 residues. The ends were cut back, 3 bases at V and 2 bases at J, with 17 bases in the middle. The germline gives CDR1 SGHRS, CDR2 YFSETQ. CDR3 loop: CASSSGAARANTEAFF. In nucleotides, the CDR3 is TGCGCCAGCAGCTCCGGGGCGGCCAGGGCTAACACTGAAGCTTTCTTT.

This clonotype has ten or more counts. The chain uses TRBV12-3 or TRBV12-4 and TRBJ2-5; D assignment may be TRBD1 or TRBD2 (5 bases each). This CDR3 spans 15 amino acids. V was trimmed by 8 bases and J by 0 bases, leaving 16 bases between them. DNA for the CDR3: TGTGCCAGCGGGAAGGGGACCCCGTACCAAGAGACCCAGTACTTC. Its translation is CASGKGTPYQETQYF.

The chain links TRBV7-2 to TRBJ2-3; 7 nucleotides align to TRBD1. The CDR3 is 11 amino acids. CDR1 is SGHTA, CDR2 FQGNSA, per germline. After removal of 5 bases from V and 9 bases from J, the junction contained 2 bases not matched to a gene. CDR3 DNA: TGTGCCAGCAGCGAACAGGGGACGCAGTATTTT. It specifies CASSEQGTQYF.

This chain connects TRBV7-7 to TRBJ2-1; D might be TRBD2 (6 bases). Per germline, CDR1 SSHAT and CDR2 FNYEAQ (reference sequence). The CDR3 covers 13 residues. Trimming pared 1 base from V and 8 bases from J, leaving 9 bases between. CDR3 in DNA: TGTGCCAGCAGCTTAGGGACTAAGGATGAGCAGTTCTTC. This gives the protein CASSLGTKDEQFF.

The rearrangement links TRBV10-3 to TRBJ1-3; TRBD1 aligns across 9 bases. Germline lookup yields CDR1 ENHRY and CDR2 SYGVKD. V shed 6 bases, J shed 1 base, and the junction held 7 bases outside the gene matches. The CDR3 is 16 amino acids. DNA for the CDR3: TGTGCCATCAGGGGGGACAGGGCAATTTCTGGAAACACCATATATTTT. As protein: CAIRGDRAISGNTIYF.

V is TRBV6-2 or TRBV6-3 and J is TRBJ2-7; perhaps TRBD2 as D (6 bases). Between the trimmed V and J ends, which lost 3 bases and 5 bases, there was a span of 8 bases. The germline V gene has CDR1 MNHEY and CDR2 SVGEGT. The CDR3 runs to 12 residues. The CDR3 sequence: CASSYSGDEQYF. The CDR3, as DNA: TGTGCCAGCAGTTATTCGGGGGACGAGCAGTACTTC.